The source of this TCR beta chain is a study of blood T cell repertoires in COVID-19 (TCRdb year 2020). Regarding the research as a whole: Collaborator samples came from the United States, Italy and Spain and covered acute and convalescent phases of COVID-19. The samples were drawn from the first 160 participants of the ongoing ImmuneRACE study and from 1,254 subjects provided by 6 global collaborators. Where available, HLA class I and class II types were taken from metadata supplied by the sample provider and were not determined by assay-based typing. Nearly every sample came with metadata listing a de-identified subject ID, COVID-19 status, age in years and sex. The prospective study material was composed of cDNA or gDNA derived from T cells, B-cell-depleted T cells, or PBMCs. The repertoires were released in a freely available public database meant as a resource for research on the immune response to SARS-CoV-2. The dataset comprised deeply sampled blood TCRbeta repertoires from subjects exposed to, actively infected with, or recovered from COVID-19.

Enrolling through a virtual design, the prospective study's participants ranged in age from roughly 18 to 95 years and lived across roughly 24 United States geographic areas. To assign participants to cohorts, the prospective study relied on clinical history that participants themselves reported in a screening survey and a study questionnaire. Exposed participants were defined as having been in contact with someone with a PCR-confirmed or clinician-diagnosed COVID-19 case within 2 weeks of study entry. Each participant in the prospective study had whole blood, serum and a nasopharyngeal or oropharyngeal swab collected by mobile phlebotomists. Over an approximately 2-month period, participants in the prospective study had the option of providing additional blood draws and questionnaires. Prospective study blood samples were shipped either frozen or at room temperature before DNA extraction. The immunoSEQ Assay, a bias-controlled multiplex PCR, was used to amplify TCRbeta CDR3 regions from genomic DNA. The original methods were these. Nucleated cell counts per sample were estimated from amplification of reference gene primers within the assay. Sequence reads were collapsed and filtered to measure the absolute abundance of every unique TCRbeta CDR3 rearrangement. For each sample, productive Simpson clonality was calculated as the square root of Simpson's diversity index over productive rearrangements. The clones in this table, taken by TCRdb from immuneACCESS, are in-frame only. Not every clone is retained; where verified, under half of the shortfall comes from an unresolved V gene, and the cause of the rest is unknown. The V and J calls and the clone size are those of that table, but D and trimming were determined from the DNA. The sample table contains under 450,000 clones; only one count was recorded for roughly 92% of them. Of the sample, about 0.9% is held by the ten largest clones.

A note on this clone: Its target antigen remains unknown. Base-call qualities are not available, and no considerably larger clone is one nucleotide away.

General findings and caveats noted by the study authors: The amount of clinical and demographic metadata varied by source and participant and was provided uncurated.

Deletion took 1 base off V and 8 bases off J, with a span of 5 bases between the germline ends. Counted from cysteine to phenylalanine, this CDR3 has 11 amino acids. Of all the DNA, just the CDR3 is kept, 33 bases in frame from base 1. This sequence was found in a woman aged 40 to 50 who had been exposed to COVID-19. The sequencing input was PBMCs or T cells enriched from blood (not recorded which). The chain uses TRBV12-3 or TRBV12-4 and TRBJ1-2; the D gene remains uncertain. The DNA sequence is as follows: TGTGCCAGCAGTTTAGGGGAGGGCTACACCTTC. It specifies CASSLGEGYTF.